This entry lists 11 T cell receptor beta chains sequenced from one sample in a study of shared clonotypes between healthy human individuals. Assay used: immunoSEQ multiplex PCR; TCRdb lists only in-frame clones, some missing. The sample lists about 680,000 clones, around 73% occurring once. Sequencing was done on a sample of memory CD4+ T cells sorted from blood. The subset: CD45RA-negative fraction. Receptors originate from a woman under 40 in good health.

The count of this clone is one. The genes are TRBV28 and TRBJ2-7; 9 nucleotides align to TRBD1. The CDR3 covers 15 residues. The junction had 11 bases not matched to a gene; V was cut back by 6 bases and J by 5 bases. The germline gives CDR1 MDHEN, CDR2 SYDVKM. The CDR3 is CASRLIQGAGDEQYF. The CDR3 DNA sequence: TGTGCCAGCAGGCTGATACAGGGGGCGGGCGACGAGCAGTACTTC.

The chain couples TRBV7-8 to TRBJ2-5, with D unresolved. The V gene lost 2 bases and the J gene lost 2 bases, with 9 bases spanning the gap. From germline, CDR1 is SGHVS and CDR2 FQNEAQ. The CDR3 totals 14 residues. CDR3 loop: CASSLSNVQETQYF. The CDR3 nucleotides are TGTGCCAGCAGCTTATCGAACGTTCAAGAGACCCAGTACTTC. The full variable domain, its missing parts supplied by reference TRBV7-8 and TRBJ2-5, is GAGVSQSPRYKVAKRGQDVALRCDPISGHVSLFWYQQALGQGPEFLTYFQNEAQLDKSGLPSDRFFAERPEGSVSTLKIQRTQQEDSAVYLCASSLSNVQETQYFGPGTRLLVL.

In nucleotides, the CDR3 is TGTGCCAGCAGCGAGGACTGGCTCAGCACAGATACGCAGTATTTT. Translated: CASSEDWLSTDTQYF. This chain links TRBV6-1 with TRBJ2-3; TRBD2 is a possible D gene (5 bases). CDR1 and CDR2 from the germline V gene are MNHNS and SASEGT. Trimming shortened V by 6 bases and J by 0 bases, and 13 bases separated the two germline ends. The CDR3 extends over 15 amino acids.

This CDR3 is CASSPQTSGKDEQYF. CDR3 DNA sequence: TGTGCCAGCAGCCCGCAGACTAGCGGGAAGGACGAGCAGTACTTC. This chain uses TRBV5-4 with TRBJ2-7; 11 nucleotides match TRBD2. Trimming cost V 4 bases and J 5 bases; bases outside gene matches: 8. Per germline, CDR1 SGHNT and CDR2 YYREEE (reference sequence). The CDR3 is 15 amino acids.

This clone was observed a few times. The chain carries TRBV10-3 and TRBJ1-1; D uncertain. Germline V gene sequence: CDR1 ENHRY, CDR2 SYGVKD. V was clipped by 10 bases and J by 2 bases, with 11 bases between them. The CDR3 has 12 residues. This CDR3 reads CATADGNTEAFF. CDR3 in DNA: TGTGCCACCGCAGACGGAAACACTGAAGCTTTCTTT.

The V gene is TRBV5-1, the J gene TRBJ2-7; 7 nucleotides line up with TRBD1. The CDR3 consists of 14 residues. The trim removed 3 bases at V and 4 bases at J, leaving 7 bases unmatched. Germline V lookup: CDR1 SGHRS, CDR2 YFSETQ. CDR3 region: CASSYGTASYEQYF. The DNA of the CDR3 is TGCGCCAGCAGCTATGGGACAGCCTCGTACGAGCAGTACTTC.

This chain connects TRBV4-1 to TRBJ2-2; D gene uncertain. Trimming cost V 0 bases and J 4 bases, with 18 bases left between them. This CDR3 spans 18 amino acids. CDR1 and CDR2 (germline): MGHRA, YSYEKL. CDR3 protein: CASSQDLLDPSGTGELFF. In nucleotides, the CDR3 is TGCGCCAGCAGCCAAGATCTACTGGATCCGTCAGGCACCGGGGAGCTGTTTTTT.

This clone came up a few times. This sequence joins TRBV29-1 and TRBJ2-7, with D possibly matching TRBD2 (5 bases). CDR1 is SQVTM and CDR2 is ANQGSEA in the germline V gene. The V end was cut by 4 bases, the J end by 7 bases, with 14 bases between. The CDR3 consists of 12 residues. CDR3 coding DNA: TGCAGCGTTGCCTGGGGTTCGGGAGAGCAGTACTTC. It is translated as CSVAWGSGEQYF.

V gene TRBV19 combines with J gene TRBJ1-1, with 8 positions matching TRBD1. The CDR3 runs to 15 residues. Losses at the gene ends were 6 bases for V and 1 base for J; bases not matched to a gene: 7. Germline CDR1 is LNHDA and CDR2 is SQIVND (reference sequence). The CDR3, as DNA: TGTGCCAGTAGCGGACAGGGAGGGAAGAACACTGAAGCTTTCTTT. It is translated as CASSGQGGKNTEAFF. The whole variable domain, filled in from reference TRBV19 and TRBJ1-1, reads DGGITQSPKYLFRKEGQNVTLSCEQNLNHDAMYWYRQDPGQGLRLIYYSQIVNDFQKGDIAEGYSVSREKKESFPLTVTSAQKNPTAFYLCASSGQGGKNTEAFFGQGTRLTVV.

The V and J genes are TRBV5-1 and TRBJ2-1; TRBD1 or TRBD2 may be the D gene (5 bases each). The CDR3 spans 14 residues. Germline loops: CDR1 SGHRS, CDR2 YFSETQ. Trimming shortened V by 6 bases and J by 2 bases, and 12 bases separated the two germline ends. As DNA, the CDR3 is TGCGCCAGCACCGCCGGGACCACCTACAATGAGCAGTTCTTC. Protein: CASTAGTTYNEQFF.

This chain links TRBV28 with TRBJ2-5, with 10 nucleotides matching TRBD2. This CDR3 comprises 17 residues. The trim removed 5 bases at V and 4 bases at J, leaving 13 bases unmatched. CDR1 and CDR2 (germline): MDHEN, SYDVKM. Here the CDR3 reads CASSALWLAGVGETQYF. The CDR3 bases are TGTGCCAGCAGTGCCTTGTGGCTAGCGGGAGTAGGAGAGACCCAGTACTTC.